The 23 T cell receptor beta chains listed next were all sequenced from one sample in a study of T cell responses to AZD1222 COVID-19 vaccine. The table came from immunoSEQ multiplex PCR; TCRdb's copy has only in-frame clones and leaves some out. The sample lists about 150,000 clones, roughly 91% occurring once. This specimen consisted of peripheral blood, obtained on day 0 of AZD1222 vaccination. The receptors here all came from an adult in good health.

The chain carries TRBV28 and TRBJ1-2; D gene unclear. Germline lookup yields CDR1 MDHEN and CDR2 SYDVKM. Trimming left V 7 bases short and J 7 bases short, with 13 bases between. The CDR3 consists of 12 residues. CDR3: CASISLRAGYTF. CDR3 in DNA: TGTGCCAGCATATCCCTTAGGGCTGGCTACACCTTC.

The J gene is TRBJ1-1, the V gene TRBV7-2; D gene unclear. Between the trimmed V and J ends, which lost 7 bases and 0 bases, there was a span of 12 bases. The CDR3 has 14 residues. The germline CDR1 and CDR2 sequences are SGHTA and FQGNSA. The CDR3 bases are TGTGCCAGCACAATGGTAGGAGTGAACACTGAAGCTTTCTTT. This gives the protein CASTMVGVNTEAFF.

This sequence joins TRBV6-2 or TRBV6-3 and TRBJ1-2, with unresolved D. This CDR3 contains 16 residues. V was clipped by 4 bases and J by 5 bases, with 20 bases between them. Germline assignment: CDR1 MNHEY and CDR2 SVGEGT. Here the CDR3 reads CASSFSSVIGEYGYTF. The CDR3 nucleotides read TGTGCCAGCAGTTTTTCTTCCGTAATCGGGGAATATGGCTACACCTTC.

The chain has TRBV7-2 and TRBJ2-5; perhaps TRBD2 as D (7 bases). Deletions cut 0 bases from V and 4 bases from J, with 18 bases between. Per germline, CDR1 SGHTA and CDR2 FQGNSA. This CDR3 is built from 17 residues. The DNA of the CDR3 is TGTGCCAGCAGCTTAGCTGGGGGGGGCCCCGCGCGAGAGACCCAGTACTTC. It specifies CASSLAGGGPARETQYF.

The chain joins TRBV4-3 to TRBJ1-6, with D maybe TRBD1 (5 bases). The V gene lost 0 bases and the J gene lost 9 bases, with 12 bases spanning the gap. The CDR3 contains 15 residues. The germline CDR1 and CDR2 sequences are LGHNA and YSLEER. Written as DNA, the CDR3 is TGCGCCAGCAGCCAAGAACGGGGGGAGGGTTCACCCCTCCACTTT. Translating it yields CASSQERGEGSPLHF.

V is TRBV9 and J is TRBJ2-1; D might be TRBD1 (6 bases). CDR3 length: 13 residues. Trimming stripped 3 bases from V and 6 bases from J, with 10 bases between. The germline V gene encodes CDR1 SGDLS and CDR2 YYNGEE. The CDR3 sequence is CASSATGINEQFF. CDR3 DNA sequence: TGTGCCAGCAGCGCCACAGGGATCAATGAGCAGTTCTTC.

The rearrangement links TRBV6-2 or TRBV6-3 to TRBJ1-5; perhaps TRBD1 as D (5 bases). The V gene lost 2 bases and the J gene lost 0 bases, with 11 bases spanning the gap. The CDR3 has 16 residues. Germline loops: CDR1 MNHEY, CDR2 SVGEGT. CDR3 residues: CASSYTGPYSNQPQHF. The CDR3 coding sequence is TGTGCCAGCAGTTACACAGGACCTTATAGCAATCAGCCCCAGCATTTT.

As to this clone: The sample holds other DNA sequences that translate to the same CDR3. V is TRBV18 and J is TRBJ1-6, with 7 positions matching TRBD1. With 3 bases clipped from V and 6 bases from J, the junction kept 5 bases outside the gene matches. The CDR3 spans 15 residues. In germline, CDR1 is KGHSH, CDR2 LQKENI. The CDR3 region has the DNA TGTGCCAGCTCACCCCCGGGACAGCTTAATTCACCCCTCCACTTT. This translates into CASSPPGQLNSPLHF.

V gene TRBV6-4 combines with J gene TRBJ2-2; D is perhaps TRBD2 (6 bases). The CDR3 sequence is 13 residues long. V lost 3 bases and J lost 4, with 6 bases in between. Germline assignment: CDR1 MRHNA and CDR2 SNTAGT. CDR3 bases: TGTGCCAGCAGTGAGACTAGCACCGGGGAGCTGTTTTTT. Translation: CASSETSTGELFF.

J is TRBJ1-3 and V is TRBV5-1; 7 bases fit TRBD1. Germline lookup yields CDR1 SGHRS and CDR2 YFSETQ. This CDR3 is built from 17 residues. The J segment lost 3 bases and the V segment lost 4 bases, leaving 13 bases of the junction unmatched. This CDR3 reads CASSTPERGLSGNTIYF. CDR3 DNA: TGCGCCAGCAGCACCCCGGAGAGGGGGCTGAGTGGAAACACCATATATTTT.

The V call is TRBV6-5, the J call TRBJ2-5, with a weak D call TRBD2 (5 bases). Germline values: CDR1 MNHEY, CDR2 SVGAGI. The CDR3 has 16 residues. V was shortened by 0 bases and J by 3 bases, with 14 bases between the two germline ends. As DNA, the CDR3 is TGTGCCAGCAGTTACTCCGACGGACTGATCAAAGAGACCCAGTACTTC. The encoded protein is CASSYSDGLIKETQYF.

CDR3 in DNA: TGTGCCAGCAGTGATTTGGCCTCACTAGCCAAAAACATTCAGTACTTC. Translation gives CASSDLASLAKNIQYF. The chain recombines TRBV2 with TRBJ2-4, with no clear D. The V gene's germline CDR1 is SNHLY and CDR2 FYNNEI. The V and J ends lost 3 bases and 0 bases respectively, with 12 bases between them. The CDR3 has 16 amino acids.

The gene calls are TRBV7-9 and TRBJ1-4; weak D call: TRBD1 (6 bases). The CDR3 runs 14 residues. V was clipped by 1 base and J by 9 bases, with 12 bases between them. Looked up from germline, CDR1 is SEHNR and CDR2 is FQNEAQ (reference sequence). The CDR3: CASSLGGGDQKLFF. The CDR3 DNA reads TGTGCCAGCAGCTTAGGAGGGGGTGATCAAAAACTGTTTTTT.

V usage is TRBV30 and J usage is TRBJ2-7, with D possibly being TRBD1 (6 bases). CDR1 GTSNPN and CDR2 SVGIG come from the germline V gene (reference sequence). V was cut by 1 base and J by 5 bases, with 12 bases left in between. This CDR3 region has 13 residues. CDR3 sequence (DNA): TGTGCCTGGAGTGGACAGGTCCTAAACGAGCAGTACTTC. The encoded protein is CAWSGQVLNEQYF.

V is TRBV6-5 and J is TRBJ2-6; unclear D gene. Looked up from germline, CDR1 is MNHEY and CDR2 is SVGAGI. The CDR3 is 15 amino acids. The germline V and J ends were trimmed by 7 bases and 0 bases, with 10 bases remaining between them. The CDR3 bases are TGTGCCAGCACAGCCACAGACTCTGGGGCCAACGTCCTGACTTTC. Translated: CASTATDSGANVLTF.

V gene TRBV7-9 combines with J gene TRBJ1-4; D is ambiguous. CDR3 length: 14 residues. V lost 1 base to trimming and J lost 7 bases, with 10 bases between them. In germline, CDR1 is SEHNR, CDR2 FQNEAQ (reference sequence). The CDR3 sequence is CASSLVGPGEKLFF. The CDR3 bases are TGTGCCAGCAGCTTAGTAGGGCCGGGTGAAAAACTGTTTTTT.

The V call is TRBV7-9, the J call TRBJ2-5; 9 bases are a match to TRBD1. From germline, CDR1 is SEHNR and CDR2 FQNEAQ (reference sequence). V was pared by 3 bases and J by 4 bases, with 6 bases of the junction left unmatched. This CDR3 has 15 residues. CDR3 sequence: CASSFQTGGPETQYF. The CDR3 bases are TGTGCCAGCAGCTTTCAAACAGGGGGCCCAGAGACCCAGTACTTC.

The table lists this clone with a count of one. The chain recombines TRBV6-5 with TRBJ1-5, with D hard to call. This CDR3 region has 13 residues. V gave up 3 bases and J gave up 4 bases, with 7 bases separating them. Germline CDR1 and CDR2: MNHEY and SVGAGI. The CDR3 DNA reads as TGTGCCAGCAGTTATGCGGGGAATCAGCCCCAGCATTTT. Its translation is CASSYAGNQPQHF.

The J gene is TRBJ2-7, the V gene TRBV7-8; the D gene is possibly TRBD2 (6 bases). This CDR3 comprises 15 residues. The V end lost 4 bases, the J end lost 3 bases, and 16 bases lay between the germline ends. Germline V CDR1 and CDR2: SGHVS, FQNEAQ. The CDR3 nucleotides are TGTGCCAGCAGCTCATACCGGGAGTCGGACTACGAGCAGTACTTC. Amino acids: CASSSYRESDYEQYF.

The chain has TRBV2 and TRBJ1-6; no clear D. Per the germline V gene, CDR1 is SNHLY and CDR2 is FYNNEI. The CDR3 is 16 amino acids. The ends were cut back, 3 bases at V and 7 bases at J, with 16 bases in the middle. The CDR3 spells CASSDLGGRRNSPLHF. CDR3 bases: TGTGCCAGCAGTGATTTAGGAGGACGCAGAAATTCACCCCTCCACTTT.

The chain is built from TRBV18 and TRBJ2-7; D may be TRBD1 (6 bases). This CDR3 spans 14 amino acids. The ends were cut back, 5 bases at V and 2 bases at J, with 13 bases in the middle. The germline V gene encodes CDR1 KGHSH and CDR2 LQKENI. The CDR3 sequence is CASSNQGTTYEQYF. Written as DNA, the CDR3 is TGTGCCAGCTCAAATCAGGGGACCACCTACGAGCAGTACTTC.

The chain's CDR3 is CASRTGEHEKLFF. CDR3 in DNA: TGTGCCAGCAGGACAGGGGAGCATGAAAAACTGTTTTTT. V is TRBV2 and J is TRBJ1-4, with 8 bases identical to TRBD1. The CDR3 has 13 residues. Germline loops: CDR1 SNHLY, CDR2 FYNNEI. Trimming took 6 bases from V and 6 from J; bases not matched to a gene: 3.

The chain couples TRBV28 to TRBJ1-2; 7 positions agree with TRBD1. J lost 3 bases, V lost 6 bases, and 7 bases had no gene match. CDR1 and CDR2 from the germline V gene are MDHEN and SYDVKM. The CDR3 sequence is 14 residues long. The CDR3 region is CASRESGTDYGYTF. The CDR3 DNA reads as TGTGCCAGCAGAGAATCCGGGACAGACTATGGCTACACCTTC.